This note documents a single T cell receptor (beta chain) sequence. Its antigen remains unidentified. This entry comes from a study of long-term antiretroviral therapy in people with HIV. Findings and caveats of the study: HIV repertoires spanned narrower CDR3 length ranges than controls. Blood collection from about 2004 to 2017 possibly occurred under older ART regimens.

Sequencing relied on immunoSEQ assay v3.0, run at survey level. Some clones are missing from TCRdb's copy, which holds only in-frame ones; the method was immunoSEQ multiplex PCR. This repertoire shows approximately 18,000 clones, 80% found once; its top ten account for around 10%. The CDR3 is made up of 15 amino acids. Germline-derived CDR1 and CDR2 are SEHNR and FQNEAQ (reference sequence). Trimming took 5 bases from V and 7 from J; bases not matched to a gene: 11. Every one of the donors gave at least one pre-ART PBMC sample and at least two post-ART PBMC samples. The source was unsorted PBMCs, collected 0.2 years after starting antiretroviral therapy. This TCR was recovered from a woman aged 40 to 50 with HIV. The gene calls are TRBV7-9 and TRBJ2-4; 7 bases map to TRBD2. The DNA of the CDR3 is TGTGCCAGCAGCAGCTGGGGGGGGAGTATGAACATTCAGTACTTC. Residues: CASSSWGGSMNIQYF.